This record covers a single T cell receptor beta chain. The target antigen is unknown. Trimming stripped 7 bases from V and 6 bases from J, with 11 bases between. Germline assignment: CDR1 SGHVS and CDR2 FQNEAQ. The CDR3 runs to 12 residues. The entry originates in a study of regulatory T cells in long-lasting Graves disease. Study-level findings and limits: Among samples with persistent disease, TRBV28, TRBJ1-2 and TRBJ2-5 were favored.

Specified time point: newly diagnosed GD, antithyroid drugs for less than 3 months. Extracted RNA from PBMCs served as the source of the TCR library. A blood draw put around 9.1 milliliters of peripheral blood into EDTA tubes. To make TCR beta libraries, researchers used iRepertoire HTBI primers and Arm-PCR of CDR3 regions. TCRdb processed the multiplex PCR reads anew with MiXCR; each CDR3 protein has one entry. The sample has approximately 400,000 distinct CDR3 sequences; 15% are singletons. This sample was shared with a second study, whose subject was T cells in Graves' hyperthyroidism and ophthalmopathy.

The V gene is TRBV7-8, the J gene TRBJ2-3, with D possibly being TRBD1 or TRBD2 (5 bases each). This material consisted of peripheral blood mononuclear cells (PBMCs), taken at new diagnosis, from a patient treated with antithyroid drugs. The sequence was obtained from a woman in her thirties with Graves disease. The CDR3 region is CASNHEGDTQYF. CDR3 nucleotides: TGTGCCAGCAACCATGAGGGGGATACGCAGTATTTT.